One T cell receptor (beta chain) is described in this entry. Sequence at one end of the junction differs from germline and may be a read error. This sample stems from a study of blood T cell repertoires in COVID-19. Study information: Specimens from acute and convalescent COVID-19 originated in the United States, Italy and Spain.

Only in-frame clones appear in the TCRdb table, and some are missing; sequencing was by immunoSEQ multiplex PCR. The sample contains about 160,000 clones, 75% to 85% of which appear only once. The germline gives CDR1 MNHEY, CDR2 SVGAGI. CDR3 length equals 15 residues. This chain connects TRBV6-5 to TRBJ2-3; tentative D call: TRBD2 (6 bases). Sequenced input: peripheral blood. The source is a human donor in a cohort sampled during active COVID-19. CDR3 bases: TGTGCCAGCAGTGACTCGTGGGGGGGCACAGATACGCAGTATTTT. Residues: CASSDSWGGTDTQYF.